The 8 T cell receptor beta chains below were found in one sample sequenced in a study of blood T cell repertoires in COVID-19. Assay: immunoSEQ multiplex PCR; the TCRdb copy retains only in-frame clones and omits some. The table has just over 650,000 clones, 75% to 90% seen once; the top ten hold about 0.26%. Sample: peripheral blood. The receptors stem from a woman between 18 and 29 years old with acute or convalescent COVID-19.

The CDR3 is CASRRINYGYTF. CDR3 coding DNA: TGCGCCAGCCGGCGGATTAACTATGGCTACACCTTC. The chain has TRBV5-1 and TRBJ1-2; D call uncertain. CDR3 length: 12 residues. V lost 7 bases and J 1 base, leaving 8 bases between the germline ends. In germline, CDR1 is SGHRS, CDR2 YFSETQ.

This clone came up once. V usage is TRBV4-2 and J usage is TRBJ2-2, with 10 nucleotides matching TRBD1. From germline, CDR1 is LGHNA and CDR2 YNFKEQ. This CDR3 spans 17 amino acids. The V gene end was trimmed by 6 bases and the J gene end by 5 bases; junction bases not matched to a gene: 12. In nucleotides, the CDR3 is TGTGCCAGCAGTAAGGCTTACCAGGGACAGGGGACCGGGGAGCTGTTTTTT. This sequence encodes CASSKAYQGQGTGELFF.

The chain employs TRBV20-1 and TRBJ2-1; TRBD2 might be the D (5 bases). The V gene lost 5 bases and the J gene lost 9 bases, with 11 bases spanning the gap. The CDR3 contains 11 residues. Germline loops: CDR1 DFQATT, CDR2 SNEGSKA (reference sequence). The DNA for the CDR3 is TGCAGTGCTCCACTAGAGGCTGAGCAGTTCTTC. Protein sequence: CSAPLEAEQFF.

The CDR3 sequence is CASSTLGQGNSPLHF. CDR3 DNA: TGTGCCAGCAGTACCCTAGGACAGGGCAACTCACCCCTCCACTTT. The V and J genes are TRBV6-5 and TRBJ1-6, with TRBD1 matching 8 bases. V dropped 5 bases and J dropped 10; count of bases not matched to a gene: 10. Germline loops: CDR1 MNHEY, CDR2 SVGAGI. The CDR3 consists of 15 residues.

The chain couples TRBV11-3 to TRBJ1-1; D may be TRBD1 (6 bases). Germline V lookup: CDR1 SGHNT, CDR2 YENEEA. The V gene lost 5 bases and the J gene lost 5 bases, with 12 bases spanning the gap. This CDR3 contains 13 residues. The CDR3 here is CASSLQGGTEAFF. Here the CDR3 DNA reads TGTGCCAGCAGCCTACAGGGAGGGACTGAAGCTTTCTTT.

The chain uses TRBV7-9 and TRBJ2-1; D gene unclear. V was shortened by 1 base and J by 7 bases, with 14 bases between the two germline ends. The germline gives CDR1 SEHNR, CDR2 FQNEAQ (reference sequence). This CDR3 contains 15 residues. The CDR3, as DNA: TGTGCCAGCAGCTTAGTGAGGAGCCAATGGAATGAGCAGTTCTTC. Translating gives CASSLVRSQWNEQFF. Complete variable domain (other parts from reference TRBV7-9 and TRBJ2-1): DTGVSQNPRHKITKRGQNVTFRCDPISEHNRLYWYRQTLGQGPEFLTYFQNEAQLEKSRLLSDRFSAERPKGSFSTLEIQRTEQGDSAMYLCASSLVRSQWNEQFFGPGTRLTVL.

The chain uses TRBV5-4 and TRBJ1-1; D might be TRBD1 (5 bases). The V and J ends lost 4 bases and 0 bases respectively, with 16 bases between them. Germline V gene sequence: CDR1 SGHNT, CDR2 YYREEE (reference sequence). This CDR3 is built from 16 residues. CDR3 bases: TGTGCCAGCAGCATCGACCAGGGAATACTGAACACTGAAGCTTTCTTT. Its protein is CASSIDQGILNTEAFF.

The chain employs TRBV2 and TRBJ1-2; D gene uncertain. The ends were cut back, 8 bases at V and 4 bases at J, with 17 bases in the middle. CDR1 is SNHLY and CDR2 is FYNNEI in the germline V gene. This CDR3 is built from 14 residues. The CDR3 nucleotides are TGTGCCAGCCTCGCCCGAGAGGGAACCTATGGCTACACCTTC. Translated: CASLAREGTYGYTF.